This is a list of T cell receptor beta chains from one sample in a study of cytomegalovirus exposure and HLA in healthy donors. Clones were read by immunoSEQ multiplex PCR, and TCRdb kept only the in-frame ones, dropping some. The sample contains 200,000 to 250,000 clones, about 89% of which appear only once. Sequences were obtained from PBMCs. The receptors stem from a young woman in good health and CMV-seronegative. CDR3s include the opening cysteine and the closing phenylalanine or tryptophan. Each record gives: D gene, clone size, J gene, V gene, CDR3 protein, CDR3 DNA. A D gene is named only where the DNA matches it firmly. A clone size is listed for some rows: how often the clone was seen (once, few, many), or a class if it is expanded.

>.|.|TRBJ2-7|TRBV7-2
CASSLGRGWFYEQYF
TGTGCCAGCAGCTTAGGCCGGGGGTGGTTCTACGAGCAGTACTTC
>TRBD2|.|TRBJ2-3|TRBV11-3
CASSFPAREGVTDTQYF
TGTGCCAGCAGCTTCCCAGCCCGGGAGGGCGTCACAGATACGCAGTATTTT
>TRBD2|.|TRBJ2-6|TRBV29-1
CSVAGRSGANALTF
TGCAGCGTTGCCGGGAGGTCTGGGGCCAACGCCCTGACTTTC
>TRBD1|.|TRBJ1-2|TRBV6-1
CASSRLQGVYGYTF
TGTGCCAGCAGTCGATTGCAGGGGGTCTATGGCTACACCTTC
>TRBD2|.|TRBJ2-7|TRBV19
CASASSRDYRPYEQYF
TGTGCCAGTGCGAGTAGTCGGGACTATCGACCCTACGAGCAGTACTTC
>TRBD2|.|TRBJ2-5|TRBV9
CASSVEDSGGFETQYF
TGTGCCAGCAGCGTAGAGGATAGCGGGGGGTTTGAGACCCAGTACTTC
>TRBD2|once|TRBJ2-7|TRBV9
CASSVEWTSDEQYF
TGTGCCAGCAGCGTAGAGTGGACTAGCGACGAGCAGTACTTC
>TRBD1|.|TRBJ1-2|TRBV19
CASSIRTGRASGYTF
TGTGCCAGTAGTATCCGGACAGGGAGAGCTTCTGGCTACACCTTC
>.|.|TRBJ1-5|TRBV9
CASSATGYSNQPQHF
TGTGCCAGCAGCGCGACAGGTTATAGCAATCAGCCCCAGCATTTT
>TRBD2|once|TRBJ2-7|TRBV5-1
CASSAGTSGGIYEQYF
TGCGCCAGCAGCGCCGGGACTAGCGGGGGGATCTACGAGCAGTACTTC
>.|few|TRBJ2-3|TRBV19
CASNRQKTTDTQYF
TGTGCTAGTAATAGACAGAAGACCACAGATACGCAGTATTTT
>.|.|TRBJ1-2|TRBV6-1
CASSEAIGGAGYTF
TGTGCCAGCAGTGAAGCGATCGGGGGGGCTGGCTACACCTTC
>.|.|TRBJ1-5|TRBV7-9
CASSLESTASQPQHF
TGTGCCAGCAGCCTAGAATCGACAGCGAGTCAGCCCCAGCATTTT
>.|.|TRBJ1-2|TRBV7-2
CASSLAGGSGEVYGYTF
TGTGCCAGCAGCTTAGCGGGGGGGTCAGGGGAAGTCTATGGCTACACCTTC
>TRBD1|.|TRBJ1-1|TRBV6-4
CASSAGTANTEAFF
TGTGCCAGCAGTGCCGGGACAGCGAACACTGAAGCTTTCTTT
>.|.|TRBJ2-5|TRBV2
CASGGFRETQYF
TGTGCCAGCGGTGGGTTTCGGGAGACCCAGTACTTC
>TRBD1|.|TRBJ1-4|TRBV11-2
CASSSGFTWGQDEKLFF
TGTGCCAGCAGCTCTGGATTTACATGGGGACAGGATGAAAAACTGTTTTTT
>.|.|TRBJ1-3|TRBV9
CASSGGGTVPENTIYF
TGTGCCAGCAGCGGAGGAGGGACGGTGCCTGAAAACACCATATATTTT
>.|.|TRBJ2-7|TRBV7-3
CASSLSGGGQTEQYF
TGTGCCAGCAGCTTATCCGGGGGTGGACAAACCGAGCAGTACTTC
>TRBD1|.|TRBJ1-5|TRBV5-6
CASSSRGLGGNQPQHF
TGTGCCAGCAGCAGCAGGGGGCTGGGAGGCAATCAGCCCCAGCATTTT
>TRBD1|.|TRBJ1-2|TRBV6-1
CASVRAWDSYGYTF
TGTGCCAGCGTGAGGGCTTGGGACAGCTATGGCTACACCTTC
>.|few|TRBJ1-2|TRBV5-5
CASSLAPAPGDGYTF
TGTGCCAGCAGCTTGGCTCCGGCACCGGGAGACGGCTACACCTTC
>TRBD1|.|TRBJ1-2|TRBV5-1
CASSLGIRDRGPGYTF
TGCGCCAGCAGCTTGGGAATTCGGGACAGGGGGCCGGGCTACACCTTC
>TRBD2|.|TRBJ2-4|TRBV19
CASSDRAGNIQYF
TGTGCCAGTAGTGATAGAGCGGGGAACATTCAGTACTTC
>TRBD1|.|TRBJ1-1|TRBV10-3
CAISEGTGRSATEAFF
TGTGCCATCAGTGAGGGGACAGGCAGGTCTGCCACTGAAGCTTTCTTT
>TRBD2|.|TRBJ2-5|TRBV5-4
CASSLMGLIFPQYF
TGTGCCAGCAGCTTGATGGGACTAATTTTCCCCCAGTACTTC
>.|.|TRBJ2-5|TRBV2
CASSRLPRGSQYF
TGTGCCAGCAGCAGACTTCCTAGGGGGTCCCAGTACTTC
>TRBD1|.|TRBJ1-1|TRBV29-1
CSVDTDRGHVGAFF
TGCAGCGTTGATACAGACAGGGGGCATGTAGGAGCTTTCTTT
>.|.|TRBJ2-1|TRBV4-3
CASSQAGTFYNEQFF
TGCGCCAGCAGCCAAGCCGGGACTTTCTACAATGAGCAGTTCTTC
>.|.|TRBJ2-5|TRBV5-1
CASSLGGFGETQYF
TGCGCCAGCAGCTTGGGAGGGTTTGGGGAGACCCAGTACTTC
>.|once|TRBJ1-2|TRBV11-2
CASSLGYMGAAPSAYGYTF
TGTGCCAGCAGCTTAGGATATATGGGGGCCGCCCCATCCGCGTATGGCTACACCTTC
>.|.|TRBJ1-5|TRBV19
CASSTRQQVLNQPQHF
TGTGCCAGTAGTACCAGACAGCAAGTTCTCAATCAGCCCCAGCATTTT
>.|.|TRBJ2-7|TRBV6-6
CASCPGQGTYEQYF
TGTGCCAGCTGTCCGGGACAAGGGACCTACGAGCAGTACTTC
>TRBD1|.|TRBJ1-1|TRBV29-1
CSAWDRRNTEAFF
TGCAGCGCTTGGGACAGAAGAAACACTGAAGCTTTCTTT
>TRBD1|.|TRBJ1-1|TRBV6-6
CASSWDSSGTEAFF
TGTGCCAGCAGTTGGGACAGTAGTGGGACTGAAGCTTTCTTT
>TRBD1|.|TRBJ2-2|TRBV10-1
CASSGPTGKKAGELFF
TGCGCCAGCAGTGGCCCGACAGGGAAGAAAGCCGGGGAGCTGTTTTTT
>.|.|TRBJ1-2|TRBV5-1
CASSTRGYGYTF
TGCGCCAGCAGCACTCGGGGGTATGGCTACACCTTC
>TRBD2|.|TRBJ2-7|TRBV27
CASARGGLYEQYF
TGTGCCAGCGCTCGGGGGGGGCTCTACGAGCAGTACTTC
>.|.|TRBJ2-1|TRBV19
CASSISRANEQFF
TGTGCCAGTAGTATAAGTAGAGCCAATGAGCAGTTCTTC